Here is one TCR beta chain with its context. Germline CDR1 ENHRY, CDR2 SYGVKD. The CDR3 contains 16 residues. This sample is part of a study of monozygotic twins with inflammatory bowel disease. TCRdb re-called the 5' RACE reads and shows each CDR3 protein once, DNA omitted. This repertoire comprises 420,000 or so distinct CDR3 sequences; its ten largest clones make up under 3%. The chain joins TRBV10-3 to TRBJ2-1. This TCR was sampled from a human donor with ulcerative colitis or Crohn's disease, or a healthy co-twin of an affected twin (not recorded which). Sequences were obtained from blood. This chain's CDR3 is CAISRLAQSSYNEQFF.